The sequence of this T cell receptor beta chain was determined in a study of blood T cell repertoires in COVID-19. About the study: Sites in the United States, Italy and Spain provided acute and convalescent COVID-19 samples. T cells, B-cell-depleted T cells, or PBMCs provided the cDNA or gDNA that served as material.

This CDR3 has 15 residues. The V and J ends lost 2 bases and 2 bases, in that order; junction bases with no gene match: 3. From germline, CDR1 is SGHRS and CDR2 YFSETQ. Per the original data handling: Nucleated cell number was recorded as an estimate derived from reference gene primer amplification. Assay used: immunoSEQ multiplex PCR; TCRdb lists only in-frame clones, some missing. For V, J and clone size, that table is used; D and trimming come from the DNA. In the table there are approximately 150,000 clones, around 88% of which are singletons. The genes are TRBV5-1 and TRBJ2-2; 7 bases agree with TRBD1. The sequencing input was peripheral blood. This TCR was recovered from a woman aged 60-75 years with acute or convalescent COVID-19. Written as DNA, the CDR3 is TGCGCCAGCAGCTTCCGGGACAGTAACACCGGGGAGCTGTTTTTT. Protein product: CASSFRDSNTGELFF.